The source of this T cell receptor (beta chain) is a study of OX40 agonist ivuxolimab in advanced cancers. Whole-study context: Three patients showed partial responses: one hepatocellular carcinoma and two cutaneous melanoma cases. Study-wide points: CD4+ and CD8+ T cells in blood underwent clonal expansion by week 6 at 0.1 to 3.0 mg/kg.

In the case of this clone: As yet, its antigen is unknown.

Trimming removed 6 bases from V and 6 bases from J; junction bases left unmatched: 10. The CDR3 length is 13 residues. CDR1 SQVTM and CDR2 ANQGSEA come from the germline V gene. Data came from immunoSEQ multiplex PCR; TCRdb stores just in-frame clones and leaves some out. In the table there are approximately 87,000 clones, 88% of which are singletons. The genes are TRBV29-1 and TRBJ1-2, with 7 bases identical to TRBD1. The clonotype originates from an adult with an advanced solid tumor such as melanoma, head and neck, liver or kidney cancer. The source was CD4+ or CD8+ T cells sorted from blood, collected in a trial of the OX40 agonist ivuxolimab. The CDR3 DNA follows: TGCAGCGTGCAAACCGGGACAGCTGATGGCTACACCTTC. This gives the protein CSVQTGTADGYTF.